This TCR beta chain was retrieved from a study of T cell clonotyping in hematopoietic cell transplantation. Study-wide findings and caveats: After transplant, recipient diversity fell while pathologically expanded clonotypes grew through day 180.

Method: immunoSEQ multiplex PCR; TCRdb's copy keeps in-frame clones and lacks some. Seen here are more than 55,000 clones, 90% to 95% observed once, and the top ten hold around 1.5%. Trimming pared 1 base from V and 2 bases from J, leaving 6 bases between. This CDR3 is built from 15 residues. CDR1 and CDR2 (germline): LGHNA, YNFKEQ. As for this clone: The antigen is unknown.

This sequence joins TRBV4-2 and TRBJ2-6; a weak D match, TRBD2 (6 bases). Input material: peripheral blood mononuclear cells. This sequence originates from a man aged 50-59 years in good health. Some clones in this sample may be carry-over from other donors' samples. CDR3 bases: TGTGCCAGCAGCCAAGGGACTACTGGGGCCAACGTCCTGACTTTC. This encodes CASSQGTTGANVLTF.